The table lists the clone carrying this T cell receptor beta chain with many counts. The antigen is not known. TCRdb ran MiXCR on the 5' RACE reads and lists one entry per CDR3 protein. Altogether more than 200,000 distinct CDR3 sequences are present, about 14% being singletons, with the ten largest covering around 9.5%. The record originates from a study of identical twins. Study findings and constraints: Twins shared beta out-of-frame sequences in excess, but this excess was weaker. Insertions were reduced in abundant cord blood beta clonotypes but not in memory repertoires. Analyses of zero insertions could be partly confounded by invariant MAIT and iNKT cells. A cross-sectional statistical analysis, not follow-up of the same donors, supported the conclusions.

The CDR3 covers 12 residues. Germline CDR1 reads MNHEY; CDR2 reads SVGAGI. V lost 6 bases and J lost 11, with 16 bases in between. Input material: memory (CD45RO+) T cells sorted from blood. The V gene is TRBV6-5, the J gene TRBJ1-1; possible D gene TRBD1, 5 bases. This sequence originates from a woman aged 18-35 years in good health. CDR3 region: CASSRVGREAFF. As DNA, the CDR3 is TGTGCCAGCAGCAGGGTGGGGAGAGAGGCTTTCTTT.